The 23 T cell receptor beta chains listed next were all sequenced from one sample in a study of T cell changes during pregnancy in multiple sclerosis. Sequencing used immunoSEQ multiplex PCR; TCRdb keeps in-frame clones, though not all of them. The sample lists under 80,000 clones, around 94% occurring once. The sample in question was peripheral blood, obtained before pregnancy. Every receptor here comes from a female donor with multiple sclerosis, enrolled in a pregnancy study.

In its sample, this clone was seen once. This sequence joins TRBV27 and TRBJ2-5; D gene unclear. Trimming pared 5 bases from V and 3 bases from J, leaving 10 bases between. The CDR3 has 13 residues. Germline V gives CDR1 MNHEY, CDR2 SMNVEV (reference sequence). CDR3 region: CASSPSPKETQYF. DNA of the CDR3: TGTGCCAGCAGTCCGAGCCCCAAAGAGACCCAGTACTTC.

V usage is TRBV19 and J usage is TRBJ1-1; the match to TRBD1 covers 8 bases. The CDR3 loop spans 16 amino acids. CDR1 and CDR2 (germline): LNHDA, SQIVND (reference sequence). The V gene end was trimmed by 1 base and the J gene end by 4 bases; junction bases not matched to a gene: 8. The DNA for the CDR3 is TGTGCCAGTAGTATAGGAGGGACAGGATTACTCACTGAAGCTTTCTTT. As protein: CASSIGGTGLLTEAFF. Combining the CDR3 with reference TRBV19 and TRBJ1-1 gives the whole variable domain DGGITQSPKYLFRKEGQNVTLSCEQNLNHDAMYWYRQDPGQGLRLIYYSQIVNDFQKGDIAEGYSVSREKKESFPLTVTSAQKNPTAFYLCASSIGGTGLLTEAFFGQGTRLTVV.

The chain combines TRBV27 with TRBJ2-7, with 7 bases identical to TRBD2. The CDR3 is 15 amino acids. CDR1 and CDR2 (germline): MNHEY, SMNVEV (reference sequence). Trimming cost V 1 base and J 2 bases; bases outside gene matches: 5. The DNA for the CDR3 is TGTGCCAGCAGTTTATGGAGTAGCGGGCCCTACGAGCAGTACTTC. It is translated as CASSLWSSGPYEQYF.

V and J are TRBV21-1 and TRBJ2-7; TRBD2 reflects the table's D call only, with no check against the DNA. TRBV21-1 is annotated as a pseudogene. CDR3 length: 12 amino acids. Written as DNA, the CDR3 is TGTGCCAGCAGCAAACTTCGGGGTCGTCAGTACTTC. It yields the protein CASSKLRGRQYF.

This chain connects TRBV7-2 to TRBJ2-7; D is possibly TRBD1 (5 bases). With 0 bases removed from V and 3 bases from J, the gap between germline ends came to 9 bases. The CDR3 runs 14 residues. Germline CDR1 SGHTA, CDR2 FQGNSA. CDR3 residues: CASSLASGHYEQYF. CDR3 bases: TGTGCCAGCAGCTTAGCGTCTGGACACTACGAGCAGTACTTC.

This chain joins TRBV19 and TRBJ2-7; 10 positions match TRBD2. The germline CDR1 and CDR2 sequences are LNHDA and SQIVND (reference sequence). The junction had 5 bases not matched to a gene; V was cut back by 5 bases and J by 1 base. The CDR3 consists of 15 residues. This CDR3 reads CASSDSGRSSYEQYF. Written as DNA, the CDR3 is TGTGCCAGTAGTGATAGCGGGAGGTCTTCCTACGAGCAGTACTTC.

The chain recombines TRBV7-9 with TRBJ1-2, with D unresolved. The CDR3 loop spans 12 amino acids. In germline, CDR1 is SEHNR, CDR2 FQNEAQ (reference sequence). The V gene lost 11 bases and the J gene lost 4 bases, with 14 bases spanning the gap. CDR3 sequence (DNA): TGTGCCGGTTCGGAGGGCGGCTATGGCTACACCTTC. It is translated as CAGSEGGYGYTF.

The rearrangement joins TRBV15 to TRBJ2-1; D is ambiguous. The CDR3 is made up of 18 amino acids. Per the germline V gene, CDR1 is LNHNV and CDR2 is YYDKDF (reference sequence). V was shortened by 4 bases and J by 0 bases, with 19 bases between the two germline ends. The CDR3 here is CATSNIGRSPSSYNEQFF. The DNA for the CDR3 is TGTGCCACCAGCAATATCGGCAGGTCCCCGAGCTCCTACAATGAGCAGTTCTTC.

The CDR3 region is CASKNGRQGLSGNIQYF. CDR3 nucleotide sequence: TGTGCCAGCAAGAACGGACGACAGGGTTTGTCAGGAAACATTCAGTACTTC. The V call is TRBV27, the J call TRBJ2-4, with 7 bases matching TRBD1. The CDR3 spans 17 residues. The V gene end was trimmed by 7 bases and the J gene end by 6 bases; junction bases not matched to a gene: 18. CDR1 is MNHEY and CDR2 is SMNVEV in the germline V gene (reference sequence).

The rearrangement joins TRBV29-1 to TRBJ2-1, with 7 nucleotides matching TRBD1. J gave up 7 bases and V 8 bases, and 11 bases lay outside the gene matches. This CDR3 is built from 13 residues. Germline loops: CDR1 SQVTM, CDR2 ANQGSEA. The CDR3, as DNA: TGCAGCTTCCCTCGACAGGGCCAAAATGAGCAGTTCTTC. Translated, it gives CSFPRQGQNEQFF.

J is TRBJ1-1 and V is TRBV2; 8 nucleotides match TRBD1. This CDR3 is built from 14 residues. J was trimmed by 4 bases and V by 8 bases; bases with no gene match: 9. Germline V gives CDR1 SNHLY, CDR2 FYNNEI. In nucleotides, the CDR3 is TGTGCCAGCGTAAGGACAGGGATAGGCACTGAAGCTTTCTTT. Its protein is CASVRTGIGTEAFF.

The rearrangement uses TRBV9 and TRBJ2-1, with 9 bases lining up with TRBD2. Germline trimming cut 0 bases from V and 0 bases from J; bases unmatched to any gene: 4. The CDR3 contains 17 residues. Germline V gene sequence: CDR1 SGDLS, CDR2 YYNGEE. The CDR3 region is CASSVVPAGGSYNEQFF. The CDR3 coding sequence is TGTGCCAGCAGCGTAGTACCAGCGGGAGGCTCCTACAATGAGCAGTTCTTC.

This rearrangement joins TRBV7-2 to TRBJ2-7, with D unresolved. Looked up from germline, CDR1 is SGHTA and CDR2 is FQGNSA. This CDR3 is built from 9 residues. The V and J ends lost 7 bases and 11 bases respectively, with 9 bases between them. The CDR3 nucleotides are TGTGCCAGCAACCCTCGCGAGTACTTC. This sequence encodes CASNPREYF.

V and J are TRBV7-2 and TRBJ2-2; 8 bases line up with TRBD1. The CDR3 consists of 18 residues. V shed 2 bases and J 5 bases; nucleotides not matched to a gene: 13. CDR1 is SGHTA and CDR2 is FQGNSA in the germline V gene. CDR3 DNA: TGTGCCAGCAGCTTACCTGCCACAGGGGGAGTAGGGACCGGGGAGCTGTTTTTT. Amino acids: CASSLPATGGVGTGELFF. The whole variable domain, remainder taken from reference TRBV7-2 and TRBJ2-2, is GAGVSQSPSNKVTEKGKDVELRCDPISGHTALYWYRQSLGQGLEFLIYFQGNSAPDKSGLPSDRFSAERTGGSVSTLTIQRTQQEDSAVYLCASSLPATGGVGTGELFFGEGSRLTVL.

DNA for the CDR3: TGCGCCAGCAGCTTGGAAGGATGGGGCAGAGACTACGAGCAGTACTTC. As protein: CASSLEGWGRDYEQYF. V is TRBV5-1 and J is TRBJ2-7, with TRBD1 as a possible D gene (5 bases). CDR3 length: 16 amino acids. In germline, CDR1 is SGHRS, CDR2 YFSETQ. V was clipped by 0 bases and J by 3 bases, with 16 bases between them. Filled out from reference TRBV5-1 and TRBJ2-7, the complete variable domain reads KAGVTQTPRYLIKTRGQQVTLSCSPISGHRSVSWYQQTPGQGLQFLFEYFSETQRNKGNFPGRFSGRQFSNSRSEMNVSTLELGDSALYLCASSLEGWGRDYEQYFGPGTRLTVT.

This clone was counted once. The chain uses TRBV15 and TRBJ2-1, with 9 bases lining up with TRBD2. Germline values: CDR1 LNHNV, CDR2 YYDKDF (reference sequence). The CDR3 is made up of 18 amino acids. Trimming took 2 bases from V and 5 from J; bases not matched to a gene: 13. The CDR3 region is CATSRRLVFSGSHNEQFF. In DNA form, the CDR3 reads TGTGCCACCAGCAGACGCCTAGTTTTTAGCGGGAGTCACAATGAGCAGTTCTTC.

This rearrangement joins TRBV29-1 to TRBJ2-6; D is undetermined. Trimming stripped 5 bases from V and 4 bases from J, with 9 bases between. The germline V gene has CDR1 SQVTM and CDR2 ANQGSEA. This CDR3 has 13 amino acids. The CDR3: CSVLQAGANVLTF. In nucleotides, the CDR3 is TGCAGCGTTCTTCAAGCCGGGGCCAACGTCCTGACTTTC.

The CDR3 region is CASSLQGILAEAFF. CDR3 nucleotide sequence: TGTGCCAGTAGTTTACAGGGAATTTTGGCTGAAGCTTTCTTT. This chain links TRBV19 with TRBJ1-1; perhaps TRBD1 as D (6 bases). Germline V gene lookup returns CDR1 LNHDA and CDR2 SQIVND (reference sequence). Deletions cut 5 bases from V and 6 bases from J, with 16 bases between. CDR3 length: 14 amino acids. Together with reference TRBV19 and TRBJ1-1, the CDR3 gives the full variable domain: DGGITQSPKYLFRKEGQNVTLSCEQNLNHDAMYWYRQDPGQGLRLIYYSQIVNDFQKGDIAEGYSVSREKKESFPLTVTSAQKNPTAFYLCASSLQGILAEAFFGQGTRLTVV.

The chain recombines TRBV18 with TRBJ1-2, with 7 bases that match TRBD1. J lost 6 bases, V lost 2 bases, and 3 bases had no gene match. This CDR3 contains 13 residues. CDR1 is KGHSH and CDR2 is LQKENI in the germline V gene. The CDR3 bases are TGTGCCAGCTCACCAGACAGGGTGGATGGCTACACCTTC. Its translation: CASSPDRVDGYTF.

The CDR3 loop reads CASSLSAGTYEQYF. The DNA for the CDR3 is TGTGCCAGCAGCTTATCGGCAGGGACTTACGAGCAGTACTTC. V gene TRBV7-9 combines with J gene TRBJ2-7; possible D gene TRBD2, 6 bases. In germline, CDR1 is SEHNR, CDR2 FQNEAQ (reference sequence). V was clipped by 2 bases and J by 4 bases, with 12 bases between them. This CDR3 contains 14 residues.

V gene TRBV4-3 combines with J gene TRBJ2-1; 8 bases agree with TRBD1. Per the germline V gene, CDR1 is LGHNA and CDR2 is YSLEER. The trim removed 5 bases at V and 9 bases at J, leaving 12 bases unmatched. This CDR3 is 15 amino acids long. This CDR3 is CASSARDRSRGEQFF. CDR3 bases: TGCGCCAGCAGCGCGCGGGACAGGTCACGAGGTGAGCAGTTCTTC.

The V and J genes are TRBV7-2 and TRBJ2-2, with 7 bases aligning to TRBD2. This CDR3 is built from 16 residues. With V trimmed by 4 bases and J by 2 bases, 7 bases remained unmatched. The germline V gene encodes CDR1 SGHTA and CDR2 FQGNSA. This CDR3 is CASSSQSGINTGELFF. CDR3 in DNA: TGTGCCAGCAGCTCCCAAAGCGGGATTAACACCGGGGAGCTGTTTTTT.

This sequence joins TRBV29-1 and TRBJ2-2; weak D call: TRBD1 (6 bases). The V end was cut by 3 bases, the J end by 6 bases, with 14 bases between. The CDR3 spans 14 residues. Germline assignment: CDR1 SQVTM and CDR2 ANQGSEA. This chain's CDR3 is CSVDRGMRAGELFF. For the CDR3, the DNA is TGCAGCGTTGACAGGGGTATGAGGGCCGGGGAGCTGTTTTTT.